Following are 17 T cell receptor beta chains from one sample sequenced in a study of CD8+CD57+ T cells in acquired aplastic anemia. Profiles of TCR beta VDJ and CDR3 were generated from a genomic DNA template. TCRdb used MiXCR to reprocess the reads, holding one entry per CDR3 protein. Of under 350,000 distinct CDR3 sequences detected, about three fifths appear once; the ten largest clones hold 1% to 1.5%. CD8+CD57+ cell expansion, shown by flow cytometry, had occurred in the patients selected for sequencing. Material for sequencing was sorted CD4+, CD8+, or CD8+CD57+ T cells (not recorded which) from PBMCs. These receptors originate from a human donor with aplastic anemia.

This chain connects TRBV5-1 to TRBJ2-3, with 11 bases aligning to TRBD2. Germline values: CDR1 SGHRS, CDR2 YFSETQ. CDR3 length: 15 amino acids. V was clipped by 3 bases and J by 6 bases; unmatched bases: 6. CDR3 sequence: CASSSLAGGQDTQYF. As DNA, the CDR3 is TGCGCCAGCAGCTCCCTAGCGGGAGGACAGGATACGCAGTATTTT.

The CDR3 DNA reads TGCAGTGCTAGAGATACAGGGGGTGGGTATGGCTACACCTTC. Its translation: CSARDTGGGYGYTF. The chain employs TRBV20-1 and TRBJ1-2, with 8 bases identical to TRBD1. The CDR3 length is 14 residues. After removal of 0 bases from V and 5 bases from J, the junction contained 5 bases not matched to a gene. Germline CDR1 and CDR2: DFQATT and SNEGSKA (reference sequence).

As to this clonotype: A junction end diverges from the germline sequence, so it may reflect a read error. The CDR3 DNA reads as TGTGCCAGCAGCTTAGGTACAGTAAGCAATCAGCCCCGGCATTTT. Its protein product is CASSLGTVSNQPRHF. The J gene is TRBJ1-5, the V gene TRBV7-9; D unresolved. CDR1 and CDR2 from the germline V gene are SEHNR and FQNEAQ (reference sequence). The length of the CDR3 is 15 residues.

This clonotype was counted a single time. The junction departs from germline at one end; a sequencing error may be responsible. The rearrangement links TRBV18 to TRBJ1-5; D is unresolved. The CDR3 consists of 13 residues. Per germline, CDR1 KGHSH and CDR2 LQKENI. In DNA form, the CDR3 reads TGTGTCAGCTCACCTGATAGCAATCAGCCCCAGCATTTC. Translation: CVSSPDSNQPQHF.

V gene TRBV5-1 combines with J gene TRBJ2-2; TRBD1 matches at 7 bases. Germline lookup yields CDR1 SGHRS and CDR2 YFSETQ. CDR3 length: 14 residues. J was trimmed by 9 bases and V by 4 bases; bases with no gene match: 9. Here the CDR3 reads CASSAEGGPRELFF. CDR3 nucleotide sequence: TGCGCCAGCAGCGCGGAAGGGGGCCCAAGGGAGCTGTTTTTT.

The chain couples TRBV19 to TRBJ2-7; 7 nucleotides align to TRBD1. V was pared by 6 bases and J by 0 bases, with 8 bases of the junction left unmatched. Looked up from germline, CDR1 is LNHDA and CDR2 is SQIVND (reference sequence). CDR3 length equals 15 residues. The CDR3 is CASRRSRDSSYEQYF. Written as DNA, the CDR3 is TGTGCCAGTAGGCGGTCCCGGGACAGCTCCTACGAGCAGTACTTC.

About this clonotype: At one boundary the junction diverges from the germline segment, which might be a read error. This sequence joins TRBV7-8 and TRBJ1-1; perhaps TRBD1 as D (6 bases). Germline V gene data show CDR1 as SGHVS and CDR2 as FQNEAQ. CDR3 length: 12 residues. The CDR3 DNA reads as TGTGCCAGCAGCTTAGGACAGGTGGTGGCCCTTTTT. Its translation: CASSLGQVVALF.

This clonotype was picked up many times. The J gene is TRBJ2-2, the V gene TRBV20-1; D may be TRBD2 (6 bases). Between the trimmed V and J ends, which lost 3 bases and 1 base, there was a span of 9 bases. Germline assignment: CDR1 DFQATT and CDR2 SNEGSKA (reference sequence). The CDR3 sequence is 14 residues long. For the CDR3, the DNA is TGCAGTGCTAGCGAAGCGGGGAACACCGGGGAGCTGTTTTTT. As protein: CSASEAGNTGELFF.

The DNA for the CDR3 is TGCAGTGCACCCTTGGGACAGACGAACACAGATACGCAGTATTTT. Translation: CSAPLGQTNTDTQYF. The rearrangement joins TRBV20-1 to TRBJ2-3; 7 bases map to TRBD1. CDR1 and CDR2 from the germline V gene are DFQATT and SNEGSKA (reference sequence). The CDR3 has 15 residues. The V and J ends lost 6 bases and 2 bases, in that order; junction bases with no gene match: 11.

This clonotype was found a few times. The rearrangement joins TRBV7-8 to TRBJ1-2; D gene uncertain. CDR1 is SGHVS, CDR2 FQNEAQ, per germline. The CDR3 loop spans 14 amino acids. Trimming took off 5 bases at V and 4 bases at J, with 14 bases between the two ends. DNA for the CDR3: TGTGCCAGCAGCCTTACCCCAACCAGCTATGGCTACACCTTC. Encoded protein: CASSLTPTSYGYTF.

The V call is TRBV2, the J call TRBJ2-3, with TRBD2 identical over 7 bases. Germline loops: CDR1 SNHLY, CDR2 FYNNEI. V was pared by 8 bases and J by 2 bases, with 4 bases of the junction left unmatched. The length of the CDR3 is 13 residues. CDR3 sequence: CASLAESTDTQYF. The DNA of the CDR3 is TGTGCCAGCCTAGCGGAGTCCACAGATACGCAGTATTTT. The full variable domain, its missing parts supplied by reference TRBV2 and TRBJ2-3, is EPEVTQTPSHQVTQMGQEVILRCVPISNHLYFYWYRQILGQKVEFLVSFYNNEISEKSEIFDDQFSVERPDGSNFTLKIRSTKLEDSAMYFCASLAESTDTQYFGPGTRLTVL.

The CDR3 coding sequence is TGCACCGGGACGGACGCCTCTGAAGCTTTCTTT. This codes for CTGTDASEAFF. The chain joins TRBV29-1 to TRBJ1-1, with D maybe TRBD1 (5 bases). Germline-derived CDR1 and CDR2 are SQVTM and ANQGSEA. The CDR3 spans 11 residues.

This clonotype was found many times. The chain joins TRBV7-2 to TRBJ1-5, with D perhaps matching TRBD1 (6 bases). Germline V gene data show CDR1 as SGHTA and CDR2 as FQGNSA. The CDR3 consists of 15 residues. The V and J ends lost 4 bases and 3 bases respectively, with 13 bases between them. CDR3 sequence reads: CASSYGRGLNQPQHF. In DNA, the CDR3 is TGTGCCAGCAGCTACGGCAGGGGACTCAATCAGCCCCAGCATTTT. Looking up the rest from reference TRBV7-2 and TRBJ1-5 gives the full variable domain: GAGVSQSPSNKVTEKGKDVELRCDPISGHTALYWYRQSLGQGLEFLIYFQGNSAPDKSGLPSDRFSAERTGGSVSTLTIQRTQQEDSAVYLCASSYGRGLNQPQHFGDGTRLSIL.

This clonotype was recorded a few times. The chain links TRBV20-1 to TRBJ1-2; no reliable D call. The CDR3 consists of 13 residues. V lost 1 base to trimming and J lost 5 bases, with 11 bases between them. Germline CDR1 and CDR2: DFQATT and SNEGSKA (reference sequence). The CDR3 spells CSARVALVYGYTF. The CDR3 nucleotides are TGCAGTGCTAGAGTGGCACTCGTTTATGGCTACACCTTC.

The CDR3 sequence: CASSVIDYEQYF. CDR3 in DNA: TGTGCCAGCAGCGTAATCGACTACGAGCAGTACTTC. This chain connects TRBV7-8 to TRBJ2-7; D ambiguous. With 5 bases removed from V and 3 bases from J, the gap between germline ends came to 8 bases. The CDR3 runs 12 residues. The germline CDR1 and CDR2 sequences are SGHVS and FQNEAQ.

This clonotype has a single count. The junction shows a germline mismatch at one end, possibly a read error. CDR3 sequence reads: CASSTRISGANALTF. CDR3 coding DNA: TGTGCCAGTAGTACGAGGATTTCCGGGGCCAACGCCCTGACTTTC. The rearrangement links TRBV19 to TRBJ2-6; either TRBD1 or TRBD2 may supply D (5 bases each). From germline, CDR1 is LNHDA and CDR2 SQIVND (reference sequence). The CDR3 extends over 15 amino acids.

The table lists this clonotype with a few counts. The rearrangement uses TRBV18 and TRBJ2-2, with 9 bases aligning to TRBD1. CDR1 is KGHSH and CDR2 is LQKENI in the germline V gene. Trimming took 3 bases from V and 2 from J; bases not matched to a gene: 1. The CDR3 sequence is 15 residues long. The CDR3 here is CASSPGQGNTGELFF. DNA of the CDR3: TGTGCCAGCTCACCGGGACAGGGAAACACCGGGGAGCTGTTTTTT.